This TCR beta chain was found in a study of blood T cell repertoires in COVID-19. TCRdb's table, derived via immunoSEQ multiplex PCR, lists solely in-frame clones and lacks some. This repertoire shows approximately 210,000 clones, 70% to 90% found once; its top ten account for 0.95%. The V and J ends lost 5 bases and 2 bases respectively, with 15 bases between them. This CDR3 is built from 15 residues. Per the germline V gene, CDR1 is SGHAT and CDR2 is FQDESV (reference sequence). The sequenced sample consisted of peripheral blood. This chain joins TRBV11-1 and TRBJ2-5; D uncertain. This TCR was sampled from a man aged 55 to 70 with COVID-19, enrolled during active disease. CDR3 DNA sequence: TGTGCCAGCAGCCCCAGCCCCCACAGACAAGAGACCCAGTACTTC. It codes for CASSPSPHRQETQYF.